The 8 T cell receptor beta chains below all came from one sample that was sequenced in a study of T-cell reconstitution after alpha-beta-depleted transplantation in children. Preparation of the TCRbeta library involved a method that used unique molecular identifiers. Each CDR3 protein gets one entry after TCRdb re-called the PCR reads with MiXCR. The table has around 670,000 distinct CDR3 sequences, around 12% seen once. Specimen: PBMCs, collected before TCRalphabeta/CD19-depleted stem cell transplant. Receptors originate from a girl aged 2-15 years with congenital amegakaryocytic thrombocytopenia, due to receive a stem cell transplant.

This chain uses TRBV29-1 with TRBJ1-1; D gene unclear. The CDR3 is made up of 12 amino acids. The V and J ends lost 4 bases and 0 bases respectively, with 6 bases between them. Germline CDR1 SQVTM, CDR2 ANQGSEA. The CDR3, as DNA: TGCAGCGTTGGAGTCATGAACACTGAAGCTTTCTTT. Its translation is CSVGVMNTEAFF. Full variable domain (outside the CDR3, taken from reference TRBV29-1 and TRBJ1-1): SAVISQKPSRDICQRGTSLTIQCQVDSQVTMMFWYRQQPGQSLTLIATANQGSEATYESGFVIDKFPISRPNLTFSTLTVSNMSPEDSSIYLCSVGVMNTEAFFGQGTRLTVV.

J is TRBJ2-1 and V is TRBV15; no clear D. The V and J ends lost 11 bases and 2 bases respectively, with 13 bases between them. Germline V gene sequence: CDR1 LNHNV, CDR2 YYDKDF (reference sequence). The CDR3 has 13 residues. In DNA, the CDR3 is TGTGCCGCCAATAGTGCTGCCTACAATGAGCAGTTCTTC. Translated, it gives CAANSAAYNEQFF.

In the case of this clonotype: A much larger clonotype is one base distant, so this may be a read error. The missing conserved phenylalanine or tryptophan at the end of this CDR3 makes a read error likely. The chain couples TRBV20-1 to TRBJ2-1; unclear D gene. This CDR3 is built from 13 residues. Trimming shortened V by 7 bases and J by 6 bases, and 16 bases separated the two germline ends. Germline values: CDR1 DFQATT, CDR2 SNEGSKA (reference sequence). CDR3 sequence reads: CSVGGFVSNEQFS. As DNA, the CDR3 is TGCAGTGTTGGTGGGTTTGTCTCCAATGAGCAGTTCTCC.

V and J are TRBV7-8 and TRBJ2-2; D is perhaps TRBD1 (5 bases). Trimming left V 3 bases short and J 1 base short, with 12 bases between. There are 16 residues in the CDR3. Germline assignment: CDR1 SGHVS and CDR2 FQNEAQ. CDR3 amino acids: CASSLEPQGNTGELFF. The CDR3 DNA is TGTGCCAGCAGCTTGGAGCCTCAGGGGAACACCGGGGAGCTGTTTTTT.

This clonotype was counted only a few times. The rearrangement joins TRBV27 to TRBJ1-1, with a tentative D call TRBD1 (6 bases). Trimming took 5 bases from V and 4 from J, leaving 14 bases between them. The germline gives CDR1 MNHEY, CDR2 SMNVEV (reference sequence). The CDR3 totals 14 residues. In DNA, the CDR3 is TGTGCCAGCAGTCTCACAGGGTTTGTCACTGAAGCTTTCTTT. Protein product: CASSLTGFVTEAFF.

This sequence joins TRBV20-1 and TRBJ2-3; 8 nucleotides match TRBD2. Trimming at V came to 6 bases and at J to 5 bases, leaving 10 bases not matched to a gene. CDR1 is DFQATT and CDR2 is SNEGSKA in the germline V gene (reference sequence). The CDR3 has 14 amino acids. The CDR3 loop reads CSALRAGVKDTQYF. The CDR3 DNA follows: TGCAGTGCACTTCGAGCGGGAGTTAAAGATACGCAGTATTTT.

This clonotype was picked up a small number of times. V usage is TRBV7-3 and J usage is TRBJ2-7; TRBD2 matches 7 bases. The ends lost 3 bases at V and 3 bases at J; junction bases unmatched: 5. The CDR3 is 14 residues long. Germline V gene lookup returns CDR1 SGHTA and CDR2 FQGTGA. For the CDR3, the DNA is TGTGCCAGCAGCTTGGGAGGGAAGGGCTACGAGCAGTACTTC. Amino acids: CASSLGGKGYEQYF.

The chain employs TRBV12-5 and TRBJ2-7; perhaps TRBD2 as D (5 bases). CDR1 and CDR2 (germline): LGHNT, FRNRAP. The V and J ends lost 3 bases and 1 base respectively, with 19 bases between them. The CDR3 sequence is 17 residues long. The CDR3 DNA reads as TGTGCTAGTGGTTTCCCCCGAGGGTCTTCCCGATCCTACGAGCAGTACTTC. It yields the protein CASGFPRGSSRSYEQYF.